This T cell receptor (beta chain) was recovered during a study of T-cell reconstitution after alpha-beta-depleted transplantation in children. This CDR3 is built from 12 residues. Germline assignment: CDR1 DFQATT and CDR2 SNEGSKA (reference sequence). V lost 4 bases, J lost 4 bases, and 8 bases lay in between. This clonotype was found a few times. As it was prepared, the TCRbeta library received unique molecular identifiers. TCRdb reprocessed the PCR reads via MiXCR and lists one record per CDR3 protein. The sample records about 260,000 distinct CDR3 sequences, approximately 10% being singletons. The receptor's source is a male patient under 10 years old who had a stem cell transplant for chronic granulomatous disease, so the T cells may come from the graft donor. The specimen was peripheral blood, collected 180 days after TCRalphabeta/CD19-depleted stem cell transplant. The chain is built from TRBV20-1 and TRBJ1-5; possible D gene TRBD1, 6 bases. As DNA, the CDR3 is TGCAGTGCTATACAGGGAAATCAGCCCCAGCATTTT. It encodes CSAIQGNQPQHF.